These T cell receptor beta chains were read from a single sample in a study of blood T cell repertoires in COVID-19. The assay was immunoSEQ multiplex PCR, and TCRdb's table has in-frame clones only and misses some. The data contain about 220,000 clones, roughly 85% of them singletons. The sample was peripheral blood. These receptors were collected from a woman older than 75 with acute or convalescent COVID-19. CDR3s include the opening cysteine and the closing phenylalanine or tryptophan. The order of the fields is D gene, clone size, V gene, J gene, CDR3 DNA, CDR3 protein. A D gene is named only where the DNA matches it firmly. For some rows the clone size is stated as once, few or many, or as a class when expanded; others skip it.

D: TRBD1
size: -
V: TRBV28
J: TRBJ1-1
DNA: TGTGCCAGCAGTGCCTCCGGACAGGGGGCTGGTGAAGCTTTCTTT
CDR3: CASSASGQGAGEAFF

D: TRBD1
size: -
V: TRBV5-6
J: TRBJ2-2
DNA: TGTGCCAGCATTCTAGACAGGGGGCTAGGGGAGCTGTTTTTT
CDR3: CASILDRGLGELFF

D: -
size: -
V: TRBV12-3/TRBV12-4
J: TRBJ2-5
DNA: TGTGCCAGCAGTCCGTGGGGGGAAGAGACCCAGTACTTC
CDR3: CASSPWGEETQYF

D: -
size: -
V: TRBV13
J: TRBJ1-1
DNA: TGTGCCAGCAGCTCCCGGCCCCGAGGAGCTGAAGCTTTCTTT
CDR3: CASSSRPRGAEAFF

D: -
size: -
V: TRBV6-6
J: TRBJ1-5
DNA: TGTGCCAGCAGTACCGGGTCTCAGTATAGCAATCAGCCCCAGCATTTT
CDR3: CASSTGSQYSNQPQHF

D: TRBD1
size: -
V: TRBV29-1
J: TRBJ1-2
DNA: TGCAGCGTTGAACCCCCCGACAGGGTGGGAGGCTACACCTTC
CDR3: CSVEPPDRVGGYTF

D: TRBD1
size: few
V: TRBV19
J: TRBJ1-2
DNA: TGTGCCAGTAGTCCACCGGGACAGAGGGGCTACACCTTC
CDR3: CASSPPGQRGYTF

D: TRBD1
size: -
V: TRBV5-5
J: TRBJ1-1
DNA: TGTGCCAGCAGCTTCGGGACAGGGGGATGGATGAACACTGAAGCTTTCTTT
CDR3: CASSFGTGGWMNTEAFF

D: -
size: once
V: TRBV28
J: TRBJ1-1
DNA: TGTGCCAGCAGTCTCAGGGTCCGGACTGAAGCTTTCTTT
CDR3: CASSLRVRTEAFF

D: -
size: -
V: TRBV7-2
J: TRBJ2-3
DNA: TGTGCCAGCAGCTTAAGGGGGGGGCCCACAGATACGCAGTATTTT
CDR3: CASSLRGGPTDTQYF

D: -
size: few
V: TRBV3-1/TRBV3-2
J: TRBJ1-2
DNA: TGTGCCAGCAGGCAGACAGGTTCCTATGGCTACACCTTC
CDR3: CASRQTGSYGYTF

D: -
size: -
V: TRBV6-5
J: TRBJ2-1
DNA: TGTGCCAGCAGTTTTAGACATAGCTACAATGAGCAGTTCTTC
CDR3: CASSFRHSYNEQFF

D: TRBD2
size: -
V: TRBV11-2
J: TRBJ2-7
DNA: TGTGCCAGCAGCTGGACTAGCGGGGTCTCCTACGAGCAGTACTTC
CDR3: CASSWTSGVSYEQYF

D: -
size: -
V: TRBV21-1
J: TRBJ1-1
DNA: TGTGCCAGCAGCATGGACAGGGTTTTGGATTTGAACACTGAAGCTTTCTTT
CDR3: CASSMDRVLDLNTEAFF

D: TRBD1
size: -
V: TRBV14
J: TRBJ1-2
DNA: TGTGCCAGCAGCCGATCCCAGGGGGCGCGGGGCTACACCTTC
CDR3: CASSRSQGARGYTF

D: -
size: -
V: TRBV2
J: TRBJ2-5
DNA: TGTGCCAGCTCAGGGGACACCGGCCAAGAGACCCAGTACTTC
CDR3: CASSGDTGQETQYF

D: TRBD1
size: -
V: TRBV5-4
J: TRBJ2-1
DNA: TGTGCCAGCAGCTCCAGACAGGGTCTAGGCTCCTACAATGAGCAGTTCTTC
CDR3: CASSSRQGLGSYNEQFF

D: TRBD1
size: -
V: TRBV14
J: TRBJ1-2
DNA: TGTGCCAGCAGCCCCAATCCGACAGGGGTATGGGGTGGCTACACCTTC
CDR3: CASSPNPTGVWGGYTF

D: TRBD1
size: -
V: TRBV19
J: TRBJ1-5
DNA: TGTGCCAGTAACCACCGGGACAGGGGCGGGGGTCAGCCCCAGCATTTT
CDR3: CASNHRDRGGGQPQHF

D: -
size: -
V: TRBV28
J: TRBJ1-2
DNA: TGTGCCAGCAGGGACAGAAATAGCCGATACTATGGCTACACCTTC
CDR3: CASRDRNSRYYGYTF

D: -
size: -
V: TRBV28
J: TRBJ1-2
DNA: TGTGCCAGCAGTTTGGGGCCTGGCTATGGCTACACCTTC
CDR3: CASSLGPGYGYTF

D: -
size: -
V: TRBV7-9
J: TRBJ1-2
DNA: TGTGCCAGCAGTCCCGACAGTGTTGGATATGGCTACACCTTC
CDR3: CASSPDSVGYGYTF

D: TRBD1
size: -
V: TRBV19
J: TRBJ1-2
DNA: TGTGCCAGTAGCGGGACAGCACCCGGCTACACCTTC
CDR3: CASSGTAPGYTF

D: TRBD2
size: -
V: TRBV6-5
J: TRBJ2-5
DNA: TGTGCCAGCAGCTACCTCGGGGGGGGGAAGGTTGGGACCCAGTACTTC
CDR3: CASSYLGGGKVGTQYF

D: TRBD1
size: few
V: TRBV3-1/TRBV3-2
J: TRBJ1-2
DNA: TGTGCCAGCAGCATACAGGGGGGAGGCTACACCTTC
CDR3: CASSIQGGGYTF

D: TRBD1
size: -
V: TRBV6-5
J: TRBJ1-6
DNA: TGTGCCAGCAGACGGACAGGGAATAATTCACCCCTCCACTTT
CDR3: CASRRTGNNSPLHF